The entry that follows covers one T cell receptor beta chain sequence. Its matching antigen is unknown. The data belong to a study of shared clonotypes between healthy human individuals. General observations from the study: Naive subsets typically showed greater estimated richness than memory subsets.

Germline lookup yields CDR1 MNHNS and CDR2 SASEGT. With 10 bases removed from V and 3 bases from J, the gap between germline ends came to 19 bases. The CDR3 has 15 residues. Authors' analysis steps: There were no quality scores in the junction-only immunoSEQ sequences, so filtering differed. The assay was immunoSEQ multiplex PCR, and TCRdb's table has in-frame clones only and misses some. That table supplies the V and J calls and clone size; D and trimming were determined from the DNA. The sample contains about 1.1 million clones, around 78% of which appear only once. The sequenced material came from memory CD4+ T cells from PBMCs. The subset was: CD45RA-negative fraction. The chain uses TRBV6-1 and TRBJ2-1, with D tentatively TRBD1 (6 bases). The source of this sequence is a young man in good health. Some clones in this sample may be carry-over from other donors' samples. Written as DNA, the CDR3 is TGTGCCACCACTTCGGACAGCAAACTCTACAATGAGCAGTTCTTC. Residues: CATTSDSKLYNEQFF.